A single sample is the source of the 10 T cell receptor beta chains below, sequenced in a study of shared clonotypes between healthy human individuals. Data came from immunoSEQ multiplex PCR; TCRdb stores just in-frame clones and leaves some out. The sample consists of about 1.5 million clones, around 98% of them appearing once. Sequenced sample: naive CD4+ T cells sorted from blood. Subset specified: CD45RA+ positively selected. All receptors derive from a man younger than 45 in good health.

In this sample, this clone turned up once. The chain combines TRBV19 with TRBJ1-5; D ambiguous. Trimming took off 2 bases at V and 5 bases at J, with 10 bases between the two ends. The CDR3 is 14 amino acids. CDR1 is LNHDA, CDR2 SQIVND, per germline (reference sequence). CDR3 coding DNA: TGTGCCAGTAGTATACAAGGGCCACATCAGCCCCAGCATTTT. Translated: CASSIQGPHQPQHF.

The chain has TRBV18 and TRBJ1-5; D not certain. From germline, CDR1 is KGHSH and CDR2 LQKENI. V gave up 5 bases and J gave up 0 bases, with 20 bases separating them. This CDR3 region has 18 residues. This CDR3 reads CASSLTWPTSGSNQPQHF. The CDR3, as DNA: TGTGCCAGCTCATTAACATGGCCCACCAGCGGTAGCAATCAGCCCCAGCATTTT.

This rearrangement joins TRBV30 to TRBJ2-7, with TRBD1 identical over 7 bases. CDR1 and CDR2 from the germline V gene are GTSNPN and SVGIG (reference sequence). The CDR3 runs 11 residues. The junction had 0 bases not matched to a gene; V was cut back by 4 bases and J by 3 bases. This CDR3 reads CAWNRGYEQYF. As DNA, the CDR3 is TGTGCCTGGAACAGGGGCTACGAGCAGTACTTC.

The chain employs TRBV27 and TRBJ2-1; 9 nucleotides line up with TRBD1. Germline V CDR1 and CDR2: MNHEY, SMNVEV (reference sequence). The CDR3 length is 15 residues. V trimming: 6 bases; J trimming: 4 bases; junction bases outside the gene matches: 7. This CDR3 reads CASRGRQGGYNEQFF. The DNA for the CDR3 is TGTGCCAGCAGGGGTCGACAGGGGGGATACAATGAGCAGTTCTTC.

The chain carries TRBV5-4 and TRBJ2-7, with D possibly TRBD1 on 7 matching bases. This CDR3 spans 16 amino acids. The V end lost 7 bases, the J end lost 2 bases, and 22 bases lay between the germline ends. Germline CDR1 and CDR2: SGHNT and YYREEE (reference sequence). The CDR3 region is CASHAGGGQFAYEQYF. In nucleotides, the CDR3 is TGTGCCAGCCATGCCGGAGGGGGACAGTTCGCCTACGAGCAGTACTTC.

This clone was counted a single time. V usage is TRBV2 and J usage is TRBJ1-1, with TRBD1 matching 8 bases. This CDR3 has 13 amino acids. Germline V CDR1 and CDR2: SNHLY, FYNNEI. The V and J ends lost 7 bases and 6 bases, in that order; junction bases with no gene match: 7. Here the CDR3 DNA reads TGTGCCAGCACGACCGACAGGGGCTCTGAAGCTTTCTTT. This translates into CASTTDRGSEAFF.

The chain uses TRBV9 and TRBJ2-5; maybe TRBD1 (5 bases). Germline loops: CDR1 SGDLS, CDR2 YYNGEE. There are 14 residues in the CDR3. The V gene lost 3 bases and the J gene lost 1 base, with 10 bases spanning the gap. This CDR3 is CASSGRQTQETQYF. The DNA of the CDR3 is TGTGCCAGCAGCGGAAGACAGACCCAAGAGACCCAGTACTTC.

The V and J genes are TRBV11-2 and TRBJ1-4; D is perhaps TRBD1 (5 bases). The germline V gene has CDR1 SGHAT and CDR2 FQNNGV. The CDR3 consists of 14 residues. The germline V and J ends were trimmed by 6 bases and 8 bases, with 16 bases remaining between them. Here the CDR3 reads CASSSDRGLEKLFF. The CDR3 bases are TGTGCCAGCAGTTCAGACAGAGGTTTAGAAAAACTGTTTTTT.

This clone was found once. Other nucleotide sequences from this sample produce the same CDR3. The chain uses TRBV7-9 and TRBJ2-1; D is ambiguous. CDR1 and CDR2 from the germline V gene are SEHNR and FQNEAQ (reference sequence). With 3 bases removed from V and 8 bases from J, the gap between germline ends came to 5 bases. There are 11 residues in the CDR3. The CDR3 DNA is TGTGCCAGCAGCTTTGTGGATGAGCAGTTCTTC. Its translation is CASSFVDEQFF.

The DNA of the CDR3 is TGTGCCAGCAAGGGACGGATCTACGAGCAGTACTTC. Translated: CASKGRIYEQYF. V gene TRBV28 combines with J gene TRBJ2-7; either TRBD1 or TRBD2 may supply D (5 bases each). The germline gives CDR1 MDHEN, CDR2 SYDVKM. The CDR3 length is 12 residues. V was cut by 7 bases and J by 3 bases, with 10 bases left in between.